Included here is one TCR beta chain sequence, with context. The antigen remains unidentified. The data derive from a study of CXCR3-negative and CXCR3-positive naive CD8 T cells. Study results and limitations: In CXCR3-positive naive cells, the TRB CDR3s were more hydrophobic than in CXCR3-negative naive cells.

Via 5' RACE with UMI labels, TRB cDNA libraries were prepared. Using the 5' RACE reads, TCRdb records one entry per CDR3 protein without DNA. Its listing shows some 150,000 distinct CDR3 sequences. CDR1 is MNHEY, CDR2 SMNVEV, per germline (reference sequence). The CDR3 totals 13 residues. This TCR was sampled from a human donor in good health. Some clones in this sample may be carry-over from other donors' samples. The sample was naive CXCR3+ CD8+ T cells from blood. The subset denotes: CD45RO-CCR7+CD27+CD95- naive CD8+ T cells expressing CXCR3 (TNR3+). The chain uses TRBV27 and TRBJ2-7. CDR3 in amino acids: CASSYTVSYEQYF.